The clone carrying this TCR beta chain came up many times. The sample comes from a study of blood T cells in healthy people across ages. A second PCR of about 6 to 11 cycles used a sample-barcoded 5' primer and a J-beta primer mix. TCRdb reanalysed the 5' RACE reads using MiXCR and keeps one entry per CDR3 protein. The sample includes about 930,000 distinct CDR3 sequences, around 29% of them seen just once. V was pared by 5 bases and J by 3 bases, with 5 bases of the junction left unmatched. This CDR3 is 15 amino acids long. Germline V gene data show CDR1 as SGHTA and CDR2 as FQGNSA. These same data were also listed under a study on T cells of mothers and their children.

This clonotype originated in a woman aged 35 to 49 in good health. The V and J genes are TRBV7-2 and TRBJ1-4, with 8 nucleotides matching TRBD1. What was sequenced was blood. CDR3 nucleotide sequence: TGTGCCAGCAGCCAGCAGGGGGCCCCTAATGAAAAACTGTTTTTT. Translating gives CASSQQGAPNEKLFF. Together with reference TRBV7-2 and TRBJ1-4, the CDR3 gives the full variable domain: GAGVSQSPSNKVTEKGKDVELRCDPISGHTALYWYRQSLGQGLEFLIYFQGNSAPDKSGLPSDRFSAERTGGSVSTLTIQRTQQEDSAVYLCASSQQGAPNEKLFFGSGTQLSVL.